This entry lists 29 T cell receptor beta chains sequenced from one sample in a study of T cell responses to AZD1222 COVID-19 vaccine. Measured with immunoSEQ multiplex PCR; TCRdb has only the in-frame clones, and not every one. The sample shows some 86,000 clones, 60% to 80% of them seen only once. Sequencing used peripheral blood, obtained on day 0 of AZD1222 vaccination. These receptor sequences come from an adult in good health.

The chain is built from TRBV18 and TRBJ1-1, with no clear D. This CDR3 region has 15 residues. The V and J ends lost 4 bases and 0 bases respectively, with 12 bases between them. CDR1 KGHSH and CDR2 LQKENI come from the germline V gene. CDR3 loop: CASSQSLSMNTEAFF. For the CDR3, the DNA is TGTGCCAGCTCACAAAGTCTCAGCATGAACACTGAAGCTTTCTTT.

DNA of the CDR3: TGTGCCAGCTCACCGCCAACTAGCGAAGGGGCCGGGGAGCTGTTTTTT. Protein product: CASSPPTSEGAGELFF. The chain combines TRBV18 with TRBJ2-2, with TRBD2 matching 7 bases. This CDR3 is 16 amino acids long. In germline, CDR1 is KGHSH, CDR2 LQKENI. With 3 bases clipped from V and 6 bases from J, the junction kept 10 bases outside the gene matches. The whole variable domain, remainder taken from reference TRBV18 and TRBJ2-2, is NAGVMQNPRHLVRRRGQEARLRCSPMKGHSHVYWYRQLPEEGLKFMVYLQKENIIDESGMPKERFSAEFPKEGPSILRIQQVVRGDSAAYFCASSPPTSEGAGELFFGEGSRLTVL.

The rearrangement uses TRBV9 and TRBJ2-1, with 9 bases matching TRBD1. Trimming removed 3 bases from V and 8 bases from J; junction bases left unmatched: 12. In germline, CDR1 is SGDLS, CDR2 YYNGEE. The CDR3 is made up of 16 amino acids. The CDR3 here is CASSGWGQGRWHEQFF. The CDR3 DNA follows: TGTGCCAGCAGCGGGTGGGGACAGGGCCGCTGGCATGAGCAGTTCTTC.

The J gene is TRBJ2-2, the V gene TRBV12-3 or TRBV12-4, with D unresolved. V lost 3 bases and J lost 5, with 1 base in between. CDR3 length: 11 amino acids. The CDR3 sequence: CASSFTGELFF. The CDR3 coding sequence is TGTGCCAGCAGTTTTACCGGGGAGCTGTTTTTT.

This chain joins TRBV19 and TRBJ2-3; D unresolved. CDR1 LNHDA and CDR2 SQIVND come from the germline V gene (reference sequence). The CDR3 sequence is 18 residues long. V dropped 1 base and J dropped 3 bases, with 20 bases sitting between them. The CDR3 spells CASSIVGSTPGPTDTQYF. In nucleotides, the CDR3 is TGTGCCAGTAGTATAGTGGGTAGCACTCCCGGACCAACAGATACGCAGTATTTT. The variable domain in full, with the rest retrieved from reference TRBV19 and TRBJ2-3, is DGGITQSPKYLFRKEGQNVTLSCEQNLNHDAMYWYRQDPGQGLRLIYYSQIVNDFQKGDIAEGYSVSREKKESFPLTVTSAQKNPTAFYLCASSIVGSTPGPTDTQYFGPGTRLTVL.

The rearrangement joins TRBV9 to TRBJ2-2, with TRBD2 identical over 10 bases. Germline-derived CDR1 and CDR2 are SGDLS and YYNGEE. With V trimmed by 4 bases and J by 4 bases, 4 bases remained unmatched. The CDR3 has 15 amino acids. CDR3 protein: CASSPASGSTGELFF. In nucleotides, the CDR3 is TGTGCCAGCAGCCCCGCTAGCGGGAGCACCGGGGAGCTGTTTTTT.

The chain uses TRBV5-1 and TRBJ2-7; 11 positions match TRBD2. Per the germline V gene, CDR1 is SGHRS and CDR2 is YFSETQ. With 0 bases clipped from V and 3 bases from J, the junction kept 5 bases outside the gene matches. The CDR3 has 16 residues. The CDR3 protein is CASSLAPGLADYEQYF. CDR3 nucleotide sequence: TGCGCCAGCAGCTTGGCCCCGGGACTAGCGGACTACGAGCAGTACTTC. The complete variable domain, with remaining parts taken from reference TRBV5-1 and TRBJ2-7, reads KAGVTQTPRYLIKTRGQQVTLSCSPISGHRSVSWYQQTPGQGLQFLFEYFSETQRNKGNFPGRFSGRQFSNSRSEMNVSTLELGDSALYLCASSLAPGLADYEQYFGPGTRLTVT.

This chain uses TRBV6-2 or TRBV6-3 with TRBJ2-1; TRBD2 matches at 8 bases. Trimming cost V 6 bases and J 7 bases; bases outside gene matches: 11. Germline V gives CDR1 MNHEY, CDR2 SVGEGT. The CDR3 covers 15 residues. CDR3 protein: CASSKGTSGVNEQFF. CDR3 bases: TGTGCCAGCAGCAAAGGAACTAGCGGAGTGAATGAGCAGTTCTTC.

The chain combines TRBV6-5 with TRBJ1-1; the D is unclear. With 6 bases removed from V and 6 bases from J, the gap between germline ends came to 11 bases. The CDR3 is 12 residues long. Per the germline V gene, CDR1 is MNHEY and CDR2 is SVGAGI. In DNA form, the CDR3 reads TGTGCCAGCAGCCCCCTAGTCCCTGAAGCTTTCTTT. Protein product: CASSPLVPEAFF.

The count of this clone is one. V is TRBV30 and J is TRBJ2-7; a possible D gene is TRBD1 (6 bases). Germline CDR1 reads GTSNPN; CDR2 reads SVGIG (reference sequence). With 1 base removed from V and 6 bases from J, the gap between germline ends came to 22 bases. There are 16 residues in the CDR3. The CDR3 loop reads CAWSARTGLGSLEQYF. CDR3 nucleotide sequence: TGTGCCTGGAGTGCCCGTACAGGGCTCGGGTCCCTCGAGCAGTACTTC.

The J gene is TRBJ2-2, the V gene TRBV14, with a possible D match to TRBD2 (6 bases). This CDR3 has 15 amino acids. The germline V and J ends were trimmed by 2 bases and 9 bases, with 16 bases remaining between them. The germline gives CDR1 SGHDN, CDR2 FVKESK. DNA of the CDR3: TGTGCCAGCAGCCAAAGGACGGGGGAACCTCGGGAGCTGTTTTTT. Encoded protein: CASSQRTGEPRELFF.

V and J are TRBV10-3 and TRBJ2-3, with 10 bases fitting TRBD1. The CDR3 totals 14 residues. V lost 5 bases, J lost 6 bases, and 5 bases stayed unmatched. Germline V gene lookup returns CDR1 ENHRY and CDR2 SYGVKD. For the CDR3, the DNA is TGTGCCATCAGTTCCGGGACAGGGGTGGATACGCAGTATTTT. It specifies CAISSGTGVDTQYF.

V is TRBV12-3 or TRBV12-4 and J is TRBJ1-1; no clear D. The V end lost 3 bases, the J end lost 4 bases, and 6 bases lay between the germline ends. CDR3 length: 12 residues. The CDR3, as DNA: TGTGCCAGCAGTTTGTGGGTCACTGAAGCTTTCTTT. As protein: CASSLWVTEAFF.

This clone occurred a few times. The chain carries TRBV12-3 or TRBV12-4 and TRBJ2-6, with D hard to call. The V end lost 5 bases, the J end lost 3 bases, and 5 bases lay between the germline ends. CDR3 length equals 13 residues. CDR3 amino acids: CASSQSGANVLTF. CDR3 DNA sequence: TGTGCCAGCAGTCAGAGTGGGGCCAACGTCCTGACTTTC.

This chain joins TRBV19 and TRBJ2-3; D is possibly TRBD1 (6 bases). The V end was cut by 3 bases, the J end by 1 base, with 8 bases between. The germline V gene has CDR1 LNHDA and CDR2 SQIVND (reference sequence). The CDR3 has 14 amino acids. The CDR3 DNA sequence: TGTGCCAGTAGTATCGCAGGGGGCACAGATACGCAGTATTTT. Translated: CASSIAGGTDTQYF.

The V gene is TRBV12-3 or TRBV12-4, the J gene TRBJ2-2, with D unresolved. V was shortened by 5 bases and J by 4 bases, with 5 bases between the two germline ends. CDR3 length: 12 residues. CDR3 in amino acids: CASSRLTGELFF. As DNA, the CDR3 is TGTGCCAGCAGTCGTCTCACCGGGGAGCTGTTTTTT.

The CDR3 DNA reads TGTGCCAGCAGCCCTAGGACAGGGCCGAGGGAGCAGTACTTC. Translating it yields CASSPRTGPREQYF. The rearrangement links TRBV5-4 to TRBJ2-7; TRBD1 matches at 8 bases. With 4 bases clipped from V and 7 bases from J, the junction kept 10 bases outside the gene matches. The CDR3 runs to 14 residues. Germline loops: CDR1 SGHNT, CDR2 YYREEE (reference sequence).

This clone was picked up a small number of times. The chain couples TRBV5-6 to TRBJ2-5; D is unresolved. The CDR3 consists of 15 residues. V was pared by 4 bases and J by 4 bases, with 17 bases between. Germline V gives CDR1 SGHDT, CDR2 YYEEEE. CDR3 in DNA: TGTGCCAGCAGCGTAGAACGGAAGTTGGGAGAGACCCAGTACTTC. The encoded protein is CASSVERKLGETQYF.

This clone was recorded a few times. This rearrangement joins TRBV4-2 to TRBJ2-4, with no clear D. This CDR3 spans 11 amino acids. Between the trimmed V and J ends, which lost 0 bases and 6 bases, there was a span of 0 bases. Germline V gene sequence: CDR1 LGHNA, CDR2 YNFKEQ. Here the CDR3 DNA reads TGTGCCAGCAGCCAAGAAAACATTCAGTACTTC. It codes for CASSQENIQYF.

The chain has TRBV11-3 and TRBJ1-3; the D is unclear. The CDR3 covers 12 residues. Trimming took off 4 bases at V and 3 bases at J, with 4 bases between the two ends. The germline CDR1 and CDR2 sequences are SGHNT and YENEEA. DNA for the CDR3: TGTGCCAGCAGCTCGGATGGAAACACCATATATTTT. It specifies CASSSDGNTIYF. Full variable domain (rest looked up from reference TRBV11-3 and TRBJ1-3): EAGVVQSPRYKIIEKKQPVAFWCNPISGHNTLYWYLQNLGQGPELLIRYENEEAVDDSQLPKDRFSAERLKGVDSTLKIQPAELGDSAVYLCASSSDGNTIYFGEGSWLTVV.

This clone appeared a single time. This chain joins TRBV19 and TRBJ1-2; D not certain. This CDR3 has 10 residues. Germline values: CDR1 LNHDA, CDR2 SQIVND (reference sequence). The ends were cut back, 10 bases at V and 5 bases at J, with 8 bases in the middle. DNA for the CDR3: TGTGCCACGAACTCGTATGGCTACACCTTC. As protein: CATNSYGYTF.

The gene calls are TRBV5-6 and TRBJ1-1; 7 bases map to TRBD1. The CDR3 runs to 14 residues. Looked up from germline, CDR1 is SGHDT and CDR2 is YYEEEE. Losses at the gene ends were 4 bases for V and 0 bases for J; bases not matched to a gene: 3. The CDR3 nucleotides are TGTGCCAGCAGCCTGACAGGGATGAACACTGAAGCTTTCTTT. This codes for CASSLTGMNTEAFF.

This chain uses TRBV28 with TRBJ2-1, with 7 bases aligning to TRBD1. The V gene's germline CDR1 is MDHEN and CDR2 SYDVKM. The CDR3 contains 15 residues. V trimming: 7 bases; J trimming: 7 bases; junction bases outside the gene matches: 13. CDR3 in amino acids: CASTAWQGVGNEQFF. The CDR3 DNA reads as TGTGCCAGCACTGCCTGGCAGGGGGTAGGAAATGAGCAGTTCTTC.

This clone was observed a few times. Here the CDR3 reads CATGEDSNTRNQPQHF. The CDR3 nucleotides read TGTGCCACCGGGGAGGACAGCAACACTAGAAATCAGCCCCAGCATTTT. This chain connects TRBV27 to TRBJ1-5; tentative D call: TRBD1 (6 bases). Deletions cut 10 bases from V and 4 bases from J, with 23 bases between. The germline CDR1 and CDR2 sequences are MNHEY and SMNVEV (reference sequence). CDR3 length: 16 residues.

This clone has more than one count but fewer than ten. The chain employs TRBV4-1 and TRBJ1-6; D gene unclear. Looked up from germline, CDR1 is MGHRA and CDR2 is YSYEKL. The CDR3 consists of 16 residues. V was clipped by 4 bases and J by 0 bases, with 10 bases between them. The chain's CDR3 is CASSPLGSSYNSPLHF. The CDR3 DNA reads as TGCGCCAGCAGCCCCCTGGGTAGCTCCTATAATTCACCCCTCCACTTT.

The chain carries TRBV5-8 and TRBJ2-4; a possible D gene is TRBD2 (6 bases). The CDR3 consists of 15 residues. V was cut by 0 bases and J by 8 bases, with 15 bases left in between. Germline CDR1 reads SGHTS; CDR2 reads YDEGEE. The DNA of the CDR3 is TGTGCCAGCAGCTTGGGGCGGGATCGGTCGGACATTCAGTACTTC. Protein product: CASSLGRDRSDIQYF.

The rearrangement links TRBV27 to TRBJ2-5; D perhaps matches TRBD1 (6 bases). Looked up from germline, CDR1 is MNHEY and CDR2 is SMNVEV (reference sequence). The V end was cut by 5 bases, the J end by 1 base, with 11 bases between. The CDR3 has 14 residues. CDR3 nucleotides: TGTGCCAGCAGTGAGGGGACATTCCAAGAGACCCAGTACTTC. Protein product: CASSEGTFQETQYF.

The chain couples TRBV10-3 to TRBJ2-7, with 8 positions matching TRBD1. The CDR3 has 14 amino acids. V gave up 10 bases and J gave up 3 bases; unmatched junction bases: 11. In germline, CDR1 is ENHRY, CDR2 SYGVKD. The CDR3 loop reads CATESPGQDYEQYF. Written as DNA, the CDR3 is TGTGCCACCGAATCACCGGGACAGGACTACGAGCAGTACTTC.

This clone was found a few times. V usage is TRBV5-1 and J usage is TRBJ2-7, with D uncertain. This CDR3 is built from 15 residues. Trimming cost V 0 bases and J 0 bases, with 10 bases left between them. Germline V gene sequence: CDR1 SGHRS, CDR2 YFSETQ. CDR3 region: CASSLVGRSSYEQYF. The CDR3 DNA sequence: TGCGCCAGCAGCTTGGTTGGACGGAGCTCCTACGAGCAGTACTTC. Full variable domain (outside the CDR3, taken from reference TRBV5-1 and TRBJ2-7): KAGVTQTPRYLIKTRGQQVTLSCSPISGHRSVSWYQQTPGQGLQFLFEYFSETQRNKGNFPGRFSGRQFSNSRSEMNVSTLELGDSALYLCASSLVGRSSYEQYFGPGTRLTVT.